This T cell receptor beta chain came from a study of blood T cell repertoires in COVID-19 (dated by TCRdb to 2018 to 2021). Some background on the complete study: Samples covering the acute and convalescent phases of COVID-19 were provided by collaborators in the United States, Italy and Spain. The material from the prospective study consisted of cDNA or gDNA derived from T cells, B-cell-depleted T cells, or PBMCs. Subjects who had been exposed to COVID-19, were actively infected with it, or had recovered from it provided the deeply sampled blood TCRbeta repertoires that made up the dataset. A freely available public database, intended as a resource for researchers studying the immune response to SARS-CoV-2, is where the repertoires were released. Samples came from the ongoing ImmuneRACE study (first 160 participants) plus 1,254 subjects from 6 global collaborators. Sample metadata almost always included a de-identified subject ID, COVID-19 status, age in years and sex. HLA class I and class II types, where available, came from metadata supplied by the sample provider rather than from assay-based typing.

Findings and caveats that apply to the study as a whole: The amount of clinical and demographic metadata varied by source and participant and was provided uncurated.

Sequences MDHEN (CDR1) and SYDVKM (CDR2) are obtained from the germline V gene. The CDR3, from cysteine to phenylalanine, totals 15 residues. Only CDR3 DNA is held: 45 bases, read in frame from base 1. The V and J ends are trimmed by 5 bases and 6 bases, leaving 20 bases between them. The immunoSEQ Assay, a bias-controlled multiplex PCR, was used to amplify TCRbeta CDR3 regions from genomic DNA. The source study handled its data this way. The number of nucleated cells in each sample was estimated from the amplification of reference gene primers within the assay. To quantify the absolute abundance of each unique TCRbeta CDR3 rearrangement, sequence reads were collapsed and filtered. For each sample, productive Simpson clonality was calculated as the square root of Simpson's diversity index over productive rearrangements. Here the immuneACCESS table is served through TCRdb, limited to in-frame sequences with V and J called. Missing clones are a known gap in these copies; in checked studies unresolved V genes cover under half, and the rest lacks a known reason. That table furnishes V, J and clone size, whereas the DNA furnished D and trimming. The sample table holds about 170,000 clones, of which about nine tenths were seen once. Of the sample, around 4.8% is held by the ten largest clones.

As to this clone: Its antigen is unknown. No base-level quality is on record; no much larger clone is a single base apart.

In Seattle, one collaborating source enrolled patients while the infection was active and tracked those patients longitudinally over the course of disease. Each collaborating institution followed its own protocols to collect whole blood in K2EDTA tubes. For TCRbeta analysis, collaborators shipped samples as frozen whole blood, isolated PBMCs, or DNA extracted from either of those sample types. Sequenced: peripheral blood. The clonotype was recovered from a man in his late teens or twenties with COVID-19, enrolled during active disease. The chain is encoded by TRBV28 joined to TRBJ2-7, with a weak D call of TRBD1 (6 bases match). The CDR3 loop reads CASSPVTGLFPEQYF. The DNA sequence is TGTGCCAGCAGTCCAGTCACAGGGTTGTTCCCCGAGCAGTACTTC.